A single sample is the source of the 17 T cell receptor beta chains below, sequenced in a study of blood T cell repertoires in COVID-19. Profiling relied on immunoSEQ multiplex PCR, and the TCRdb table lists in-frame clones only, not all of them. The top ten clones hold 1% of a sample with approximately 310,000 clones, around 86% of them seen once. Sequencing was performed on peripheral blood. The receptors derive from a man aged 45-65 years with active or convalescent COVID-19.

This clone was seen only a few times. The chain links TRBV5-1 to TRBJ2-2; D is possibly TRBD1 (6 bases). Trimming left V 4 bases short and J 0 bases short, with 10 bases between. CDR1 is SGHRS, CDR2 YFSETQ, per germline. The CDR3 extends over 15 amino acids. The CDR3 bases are TGCGCCAGCAGCCCCCCAGGGGCGAACACCGGGGAGCTGTTTTTT. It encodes CASSPPGANTGELFF.

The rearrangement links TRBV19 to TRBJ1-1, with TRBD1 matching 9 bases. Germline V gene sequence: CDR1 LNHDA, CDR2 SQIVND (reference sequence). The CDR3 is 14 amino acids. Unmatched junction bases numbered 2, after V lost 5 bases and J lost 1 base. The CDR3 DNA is TGTGCCAGTAGTGTGACAGGGGGGAACACTGAAGCTTTCTTT. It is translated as CASSVTGGNTEAFF.

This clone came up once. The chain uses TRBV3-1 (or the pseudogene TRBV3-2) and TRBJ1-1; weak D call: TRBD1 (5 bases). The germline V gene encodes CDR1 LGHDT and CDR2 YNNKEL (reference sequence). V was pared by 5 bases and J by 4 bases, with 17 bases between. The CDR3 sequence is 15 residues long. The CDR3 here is CASSKSHQGGTEAFF. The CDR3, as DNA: TGTGCCAGCAGCAAATCACATCAGGGAGGCACTGAAGCTTTCTTT.

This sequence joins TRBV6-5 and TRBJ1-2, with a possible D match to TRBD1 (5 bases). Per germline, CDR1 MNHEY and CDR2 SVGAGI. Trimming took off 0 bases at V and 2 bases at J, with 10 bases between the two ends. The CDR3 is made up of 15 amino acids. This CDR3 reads CASSYSTSGNYGYTF. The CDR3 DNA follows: TGTGCCAGCAGTTACTCGACGTCAGGGAACTATGGCTACACCTTC.

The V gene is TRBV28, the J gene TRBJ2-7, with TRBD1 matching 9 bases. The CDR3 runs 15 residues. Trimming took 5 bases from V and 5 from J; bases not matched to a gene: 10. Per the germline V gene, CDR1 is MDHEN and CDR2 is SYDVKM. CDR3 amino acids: CASSTGGAPGDEQYF. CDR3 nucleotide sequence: TGTGCCAGCAGTACAGGGGGCGCACCAGGCGACGAGCAGTACTTC.

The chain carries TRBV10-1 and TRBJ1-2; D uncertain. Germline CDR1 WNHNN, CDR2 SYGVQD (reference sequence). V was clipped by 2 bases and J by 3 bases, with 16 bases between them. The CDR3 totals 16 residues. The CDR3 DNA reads TGCGCCAGCAGTGAGAGGTATGGGCAGACCTACTATGGCTACACCTTC. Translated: CASSERYGQTYYGYTF.

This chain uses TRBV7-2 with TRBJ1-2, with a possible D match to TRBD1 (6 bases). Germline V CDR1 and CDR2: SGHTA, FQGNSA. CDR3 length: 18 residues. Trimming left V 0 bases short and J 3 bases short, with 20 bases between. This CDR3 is CASSLALPYGDRHYGYTF. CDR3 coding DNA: TGTGCCAGCAGCTTAGCGCTTCCGTATGGCGACAGGCACTATGGCTACACCTTC. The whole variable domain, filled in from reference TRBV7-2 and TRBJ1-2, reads GAGVSQSPSNKVTEKGKDVELRCDPISGHTALYWYRQSLGQGLEFLIYFQGNSAPDKSGLPSDRFSAERTGGSVSTLTIQRTQQEDSAVYLCASSLALPYGDRHYGYTFGSGTRLTVV.

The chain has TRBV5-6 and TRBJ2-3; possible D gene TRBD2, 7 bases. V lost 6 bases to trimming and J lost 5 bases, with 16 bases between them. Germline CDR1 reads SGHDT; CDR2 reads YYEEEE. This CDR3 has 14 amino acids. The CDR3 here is CASKIAGAGDTQYF. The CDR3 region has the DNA TGTGCCAGCAAAATTGCGGGGGCTGGAGATACGCAGTATTTT.

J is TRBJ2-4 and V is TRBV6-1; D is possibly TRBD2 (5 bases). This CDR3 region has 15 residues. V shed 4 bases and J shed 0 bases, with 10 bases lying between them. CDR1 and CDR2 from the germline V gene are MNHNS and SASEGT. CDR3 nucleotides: TGTGCCAGCAGTGCAACGGGATTAGCCAAAAACATTCAGTACTTC. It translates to CASSATGLAKNIQYF.

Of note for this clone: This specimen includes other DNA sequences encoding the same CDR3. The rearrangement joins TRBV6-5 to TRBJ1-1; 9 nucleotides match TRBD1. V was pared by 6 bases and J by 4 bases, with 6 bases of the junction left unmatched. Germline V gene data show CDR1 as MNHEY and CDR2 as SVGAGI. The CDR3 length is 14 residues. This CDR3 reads CASSRRQGGTEAFF. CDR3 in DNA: TGTGCCAGCAGCCGAAGACAGGGGGGCACTGAAGCTTTCTTT.

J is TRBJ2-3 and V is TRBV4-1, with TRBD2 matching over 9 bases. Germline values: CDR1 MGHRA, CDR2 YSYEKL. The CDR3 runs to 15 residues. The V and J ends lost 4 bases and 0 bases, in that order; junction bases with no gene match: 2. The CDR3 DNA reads TGCGCCAGCAGCCGAACTAGCGGGAGCACAGATACGCAGTATTTT. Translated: CASSRTSGSTDTQYF.

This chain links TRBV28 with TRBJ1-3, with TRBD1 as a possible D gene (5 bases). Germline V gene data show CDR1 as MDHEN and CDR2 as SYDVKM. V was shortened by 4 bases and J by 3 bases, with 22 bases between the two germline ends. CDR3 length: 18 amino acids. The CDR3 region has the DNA TGTGCCAGCAGTTCCCTGGGATCCAGGGCGAGATATGGAAACACCATATATTTT. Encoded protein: CASSSLGSRARYGNTIYF.

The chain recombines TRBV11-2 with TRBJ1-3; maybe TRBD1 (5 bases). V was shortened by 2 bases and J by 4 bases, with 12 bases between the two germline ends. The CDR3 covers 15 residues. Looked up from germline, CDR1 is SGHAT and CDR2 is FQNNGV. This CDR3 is CASSLNGGGGNTIYF. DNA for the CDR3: TGTGCCAGCAGCTTAAACGGGGGGGGAGGAAACACCATATATTTT.

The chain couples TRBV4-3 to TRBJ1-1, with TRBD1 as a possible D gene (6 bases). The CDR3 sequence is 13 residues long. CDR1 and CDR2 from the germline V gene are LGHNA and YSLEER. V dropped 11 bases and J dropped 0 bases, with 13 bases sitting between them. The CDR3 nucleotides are TGCGCCTCAGGAGGACAGCTGAACACTGAAGCTTTCTTT. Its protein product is CASGGQLNTEAFF.

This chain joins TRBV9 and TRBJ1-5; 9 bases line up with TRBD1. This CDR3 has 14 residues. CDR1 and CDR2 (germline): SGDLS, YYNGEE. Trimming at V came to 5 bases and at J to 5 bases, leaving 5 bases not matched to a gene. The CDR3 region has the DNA TGTGCCAGCAGTCCTGGGACAGGGCATCAGCCCCAGCATTTT. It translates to CASSPGTGHQPQHF.

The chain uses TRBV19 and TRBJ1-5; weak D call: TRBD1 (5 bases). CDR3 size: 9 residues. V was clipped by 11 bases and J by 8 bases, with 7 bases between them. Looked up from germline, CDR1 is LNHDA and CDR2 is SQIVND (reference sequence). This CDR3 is CASGEPQHF. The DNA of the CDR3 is TGTGCCTCGGGGGAGCCCCAGCATTTT.

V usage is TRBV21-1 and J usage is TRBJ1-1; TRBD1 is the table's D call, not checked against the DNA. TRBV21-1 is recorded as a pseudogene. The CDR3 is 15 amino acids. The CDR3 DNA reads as TGTGCCAGCAGCAAAGCGCTCAGGACAGGGGATGAAGCTTTCTTT. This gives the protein CASSKALRTGDEAFF.